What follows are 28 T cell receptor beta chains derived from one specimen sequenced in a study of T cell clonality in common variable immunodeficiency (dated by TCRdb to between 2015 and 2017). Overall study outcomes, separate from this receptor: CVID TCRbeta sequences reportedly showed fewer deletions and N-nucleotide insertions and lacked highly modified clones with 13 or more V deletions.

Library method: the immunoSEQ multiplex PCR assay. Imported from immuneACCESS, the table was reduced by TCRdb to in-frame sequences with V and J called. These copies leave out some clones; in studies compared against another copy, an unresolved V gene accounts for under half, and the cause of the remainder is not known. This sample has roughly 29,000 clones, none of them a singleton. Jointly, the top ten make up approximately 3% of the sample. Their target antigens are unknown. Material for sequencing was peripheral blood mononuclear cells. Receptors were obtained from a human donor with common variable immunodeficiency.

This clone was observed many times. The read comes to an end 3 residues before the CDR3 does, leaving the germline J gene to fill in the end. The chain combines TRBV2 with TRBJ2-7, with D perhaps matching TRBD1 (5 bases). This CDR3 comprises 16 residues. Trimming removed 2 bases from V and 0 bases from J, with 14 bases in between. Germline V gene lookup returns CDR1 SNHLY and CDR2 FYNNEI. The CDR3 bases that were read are TGTGCCAGCAGTGAACCCCGGACAAAGAGCTCCTACGAG. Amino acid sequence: CASSEPRTKSSYE. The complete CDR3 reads CASSEPRTKSSYEQYF.

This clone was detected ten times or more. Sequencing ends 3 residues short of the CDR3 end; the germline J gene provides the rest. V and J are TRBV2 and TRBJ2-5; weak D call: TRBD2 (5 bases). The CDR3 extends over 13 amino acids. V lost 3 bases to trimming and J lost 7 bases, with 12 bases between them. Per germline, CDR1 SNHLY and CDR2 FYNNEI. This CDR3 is CASSEAPRGTQYF. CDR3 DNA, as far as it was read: TGTGCCAGCAGTGAGGCGCCACGGGGGACC.

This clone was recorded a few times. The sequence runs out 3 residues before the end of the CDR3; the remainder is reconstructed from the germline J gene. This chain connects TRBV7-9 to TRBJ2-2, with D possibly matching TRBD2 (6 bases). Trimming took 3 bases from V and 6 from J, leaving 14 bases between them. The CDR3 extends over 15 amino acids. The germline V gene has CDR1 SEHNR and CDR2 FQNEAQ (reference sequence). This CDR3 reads CASSFETSISGELFF. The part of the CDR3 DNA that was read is TGTGCCAGCAGCTTCGAAACTAGCATCTCCGGGGAG.

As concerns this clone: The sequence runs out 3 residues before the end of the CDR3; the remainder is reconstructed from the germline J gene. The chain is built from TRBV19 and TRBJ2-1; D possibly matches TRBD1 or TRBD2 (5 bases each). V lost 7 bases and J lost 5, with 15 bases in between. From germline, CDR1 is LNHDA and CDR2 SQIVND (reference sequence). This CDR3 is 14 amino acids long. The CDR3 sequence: CASKARGPNNEQFF. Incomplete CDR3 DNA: TGTGCCAGTAAGGCGAGGGGCCCCAACAATGAG.

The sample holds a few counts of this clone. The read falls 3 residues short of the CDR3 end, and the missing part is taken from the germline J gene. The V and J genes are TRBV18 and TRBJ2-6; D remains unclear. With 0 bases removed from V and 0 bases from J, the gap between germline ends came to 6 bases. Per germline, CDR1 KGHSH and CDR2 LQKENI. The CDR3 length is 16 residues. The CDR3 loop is CASSPPGSSGANVLTF. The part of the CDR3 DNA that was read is TGTGCCAGCTCACCACCGGGCAGCTCTGGGGCCAACGTC.

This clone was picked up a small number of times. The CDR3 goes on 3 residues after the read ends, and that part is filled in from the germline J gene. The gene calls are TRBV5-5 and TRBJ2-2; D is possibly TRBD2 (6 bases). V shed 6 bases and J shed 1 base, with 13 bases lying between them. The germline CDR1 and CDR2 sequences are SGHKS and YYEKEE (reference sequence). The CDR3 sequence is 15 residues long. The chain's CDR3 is CASIFRGGNTGELFF. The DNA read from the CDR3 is TGTGCCAGCATATTCCGGGGAGGGAACACCGGGGAG.

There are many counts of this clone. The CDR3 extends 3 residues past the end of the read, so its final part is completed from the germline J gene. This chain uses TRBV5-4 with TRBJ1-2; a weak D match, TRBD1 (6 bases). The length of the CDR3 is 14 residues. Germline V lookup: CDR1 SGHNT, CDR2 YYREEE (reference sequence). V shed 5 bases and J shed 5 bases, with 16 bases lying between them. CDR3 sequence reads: CASRAGTLPYGYTF. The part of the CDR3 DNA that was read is TGTGCCAGCAGGGCTGGGACACTACCATATGGC.

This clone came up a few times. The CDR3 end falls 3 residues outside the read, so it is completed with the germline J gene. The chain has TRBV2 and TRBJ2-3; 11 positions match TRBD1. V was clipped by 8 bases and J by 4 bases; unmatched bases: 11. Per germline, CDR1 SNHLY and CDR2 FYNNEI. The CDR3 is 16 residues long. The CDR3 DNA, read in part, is TGTGCCAGCTCCCTAACCGGGACAGGGGGGTCAGATACG. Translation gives CASSLTGTGGSDT. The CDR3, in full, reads CASSLTGTGGSDTQYF.

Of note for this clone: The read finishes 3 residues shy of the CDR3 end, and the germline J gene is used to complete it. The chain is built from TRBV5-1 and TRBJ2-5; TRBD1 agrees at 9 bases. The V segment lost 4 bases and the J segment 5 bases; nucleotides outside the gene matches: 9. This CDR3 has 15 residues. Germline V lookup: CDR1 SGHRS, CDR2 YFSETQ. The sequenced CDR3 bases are TGCGCCAGCAGCGAATGGGACAGGGCTCGGGAGACC. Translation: CASSEWDRARET. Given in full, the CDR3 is CASSEWDRARETQYF.

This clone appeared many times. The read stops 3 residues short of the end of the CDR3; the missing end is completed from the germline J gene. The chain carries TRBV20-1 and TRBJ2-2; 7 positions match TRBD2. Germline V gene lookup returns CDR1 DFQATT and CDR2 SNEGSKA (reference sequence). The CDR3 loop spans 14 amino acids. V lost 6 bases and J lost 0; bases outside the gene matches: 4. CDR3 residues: CSAKGLTNTGELFF. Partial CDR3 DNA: TGCAGTGCCAAGGGACTAACGAACACCGGGGAG.

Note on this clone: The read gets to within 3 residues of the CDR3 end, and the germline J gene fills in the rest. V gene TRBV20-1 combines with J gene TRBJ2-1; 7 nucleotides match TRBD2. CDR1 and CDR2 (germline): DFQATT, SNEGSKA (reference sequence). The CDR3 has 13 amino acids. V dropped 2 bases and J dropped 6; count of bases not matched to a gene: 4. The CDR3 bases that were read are TGCAGTGCTAGAAACCGGACTAGCAATGAG. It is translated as CSARNRTSNE. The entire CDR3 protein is CSARNRTSNEQFF.

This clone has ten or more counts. The CDR3: CASSLDRNYEQYF. CDR3 DNA, as far as it was read: TGTGCCAGCAGCTTAGACAGGAACTACGAG. The V gene is TRBV7-2, the J gene TRBJ2-7, with a weak D call TRBD1 (5 bases). The read stops 3 residues short of the end of the CDR3; the missing end is completed from the germline J gene. V gave up 1 base and J gave up 3 bases, with 7 bases separating them. The CDR3 spans 13 residues. Germline V gene lookup returns CDR1 SGHTA and CDR2 FQGNSA.

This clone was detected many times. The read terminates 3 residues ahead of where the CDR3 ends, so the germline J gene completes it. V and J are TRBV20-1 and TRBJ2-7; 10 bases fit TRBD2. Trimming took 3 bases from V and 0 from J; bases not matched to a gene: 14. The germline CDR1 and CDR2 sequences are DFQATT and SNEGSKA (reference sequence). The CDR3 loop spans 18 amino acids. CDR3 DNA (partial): TGCAGTGCTAGCGATGAGGTAGCGGGAGGACCTATCTCCTACGAG. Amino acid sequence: CSASDEVAGGPISYE. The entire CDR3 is CSASDEVAGGPISYEQYF.

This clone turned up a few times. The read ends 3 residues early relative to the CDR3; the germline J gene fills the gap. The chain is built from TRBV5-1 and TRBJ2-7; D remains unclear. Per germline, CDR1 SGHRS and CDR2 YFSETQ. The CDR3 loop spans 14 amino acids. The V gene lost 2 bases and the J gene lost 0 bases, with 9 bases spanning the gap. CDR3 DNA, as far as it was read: TGCGCCAGCAGCTTACAACCACCCTCCTACGAG. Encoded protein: CASSLQPPSYE. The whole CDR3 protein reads CASSLQPPSYEQYF. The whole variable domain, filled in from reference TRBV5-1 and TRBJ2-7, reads KAGVTQTPRYLIKTRGQQVTLSCSPISGHRSVSWYQQTPGQGLQFLFEYFSETQRNKGNFPGRFSGRQFSNSRSEMNVSTLELGDSALYLCASSLQPPSYEQYFGPGTRLTVT.

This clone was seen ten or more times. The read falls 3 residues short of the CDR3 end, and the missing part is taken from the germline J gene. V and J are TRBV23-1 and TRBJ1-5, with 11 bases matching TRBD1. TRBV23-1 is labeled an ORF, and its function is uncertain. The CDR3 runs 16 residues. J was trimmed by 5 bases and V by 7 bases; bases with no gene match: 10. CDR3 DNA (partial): TGCGCCAGCAACCTAAATGGGACAGGGGGACATCAGCCC. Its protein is CASNLNGTGGHQP. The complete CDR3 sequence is CASNLNGTGGHQPQHF.

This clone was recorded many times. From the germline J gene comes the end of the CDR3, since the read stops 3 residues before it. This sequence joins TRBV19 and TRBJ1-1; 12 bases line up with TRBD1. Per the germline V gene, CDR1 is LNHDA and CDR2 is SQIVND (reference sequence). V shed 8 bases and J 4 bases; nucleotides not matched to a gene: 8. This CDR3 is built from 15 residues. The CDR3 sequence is CASSSRDRGLTEAFF. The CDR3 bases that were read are TGTGCCAGTTCCTCACGGGACAGGGGGCTCACTGAA.

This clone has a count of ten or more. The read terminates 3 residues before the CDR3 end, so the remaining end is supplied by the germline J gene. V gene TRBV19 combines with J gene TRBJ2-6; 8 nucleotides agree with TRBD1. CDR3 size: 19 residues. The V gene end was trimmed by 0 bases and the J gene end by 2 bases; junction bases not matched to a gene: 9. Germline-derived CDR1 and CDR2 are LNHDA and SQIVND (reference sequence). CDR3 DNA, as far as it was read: TGTGCCAGTAGTATAGAGGCAGGGGGCGCCGGGACTGGGGCCAACGTC. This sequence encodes CASSIEAGGAGTGANV. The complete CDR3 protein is CASSIEAGGAGTGANVLTF.

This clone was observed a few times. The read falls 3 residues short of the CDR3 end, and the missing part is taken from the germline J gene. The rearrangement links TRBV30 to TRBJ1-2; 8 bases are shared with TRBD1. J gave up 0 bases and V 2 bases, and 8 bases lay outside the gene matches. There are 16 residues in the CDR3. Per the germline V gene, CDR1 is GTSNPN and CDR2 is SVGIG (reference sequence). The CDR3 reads CAWSWTGFKANYGYTF. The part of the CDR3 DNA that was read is TGTGCCTGGAGTTGGACAGGGTTCAAAGCTAACTATGGC.

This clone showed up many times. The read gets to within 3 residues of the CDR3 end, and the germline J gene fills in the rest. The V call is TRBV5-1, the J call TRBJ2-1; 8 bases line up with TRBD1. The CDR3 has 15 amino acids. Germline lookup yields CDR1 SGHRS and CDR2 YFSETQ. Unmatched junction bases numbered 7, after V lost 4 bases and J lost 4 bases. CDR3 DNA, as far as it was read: TGCGCCAGCAGCCTCGGACAGGGTTGGTACAATGAG. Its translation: CASSLGQGWYNE. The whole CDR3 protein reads CASSLGQGWYNEQFF.

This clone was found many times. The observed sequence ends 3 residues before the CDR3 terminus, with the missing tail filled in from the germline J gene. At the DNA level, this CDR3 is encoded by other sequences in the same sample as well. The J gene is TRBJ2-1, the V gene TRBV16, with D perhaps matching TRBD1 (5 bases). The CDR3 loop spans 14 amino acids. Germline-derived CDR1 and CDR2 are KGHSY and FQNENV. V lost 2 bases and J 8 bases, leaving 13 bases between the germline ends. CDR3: CASSQVTGPDEQFF. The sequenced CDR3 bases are TGTGCCAGCAGCCAAGTAACAGGACCTGATGAG.

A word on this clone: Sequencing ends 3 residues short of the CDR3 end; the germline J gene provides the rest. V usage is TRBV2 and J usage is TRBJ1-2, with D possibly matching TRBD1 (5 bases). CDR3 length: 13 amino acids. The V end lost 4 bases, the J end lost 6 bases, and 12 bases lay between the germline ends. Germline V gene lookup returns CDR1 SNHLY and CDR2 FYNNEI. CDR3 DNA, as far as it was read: TGTGCCAGCAGTGGCCAAATACAGGATGGC. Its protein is CASSGQIQDG. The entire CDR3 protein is CASSGQIQDGYTF.

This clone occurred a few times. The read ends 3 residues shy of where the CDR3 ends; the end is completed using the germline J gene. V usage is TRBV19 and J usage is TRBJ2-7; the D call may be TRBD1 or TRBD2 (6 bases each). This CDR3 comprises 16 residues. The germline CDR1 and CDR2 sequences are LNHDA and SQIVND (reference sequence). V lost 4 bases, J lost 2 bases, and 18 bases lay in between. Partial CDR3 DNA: TGTGCCAGTAGTAGGAGGGCGGACAGTAGCCCCTACGAG. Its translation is CASSRRADSSPYE. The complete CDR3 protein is CASSRRADSSPYEQYF.

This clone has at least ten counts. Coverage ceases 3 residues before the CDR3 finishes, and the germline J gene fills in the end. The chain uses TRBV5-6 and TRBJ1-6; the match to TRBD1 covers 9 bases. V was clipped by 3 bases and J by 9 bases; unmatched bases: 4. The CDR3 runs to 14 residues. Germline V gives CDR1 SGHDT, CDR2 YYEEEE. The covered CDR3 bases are TGTGCCAGCAGCTACAGGGGGCAGGGTTCACCC. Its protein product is CASSYRGQGSP. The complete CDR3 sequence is CASSYRGQGSPLHF.

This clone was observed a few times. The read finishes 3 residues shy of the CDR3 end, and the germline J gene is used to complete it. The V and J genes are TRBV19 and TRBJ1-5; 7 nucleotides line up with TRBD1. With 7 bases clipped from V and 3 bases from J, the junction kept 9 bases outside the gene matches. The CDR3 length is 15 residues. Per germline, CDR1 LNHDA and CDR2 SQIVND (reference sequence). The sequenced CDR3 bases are TGTGCCAGTACGGCAGGGGGAAAATACAATCAGCCC. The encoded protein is CASTAGGKYNQP. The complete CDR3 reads CASTAGGKYNQPQHF.

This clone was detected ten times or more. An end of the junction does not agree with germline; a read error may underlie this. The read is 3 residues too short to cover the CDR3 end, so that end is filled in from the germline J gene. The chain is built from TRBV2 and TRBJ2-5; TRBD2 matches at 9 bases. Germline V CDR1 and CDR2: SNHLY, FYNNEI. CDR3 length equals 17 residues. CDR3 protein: CASREVVAGVDVETQYF. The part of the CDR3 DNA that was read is TGTGCCAGCAGGGAAGTGGTAGCGGGAGTCGATGTGGAGACC.

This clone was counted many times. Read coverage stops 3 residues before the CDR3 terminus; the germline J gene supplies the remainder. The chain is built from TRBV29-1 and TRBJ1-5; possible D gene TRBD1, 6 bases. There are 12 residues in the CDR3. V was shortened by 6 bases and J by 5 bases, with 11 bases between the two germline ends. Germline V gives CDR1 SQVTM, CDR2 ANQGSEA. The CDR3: CSVRAGDQPQHF. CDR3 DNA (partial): TGCAGCGTCCGGGCAGGGGATCAGCCC.

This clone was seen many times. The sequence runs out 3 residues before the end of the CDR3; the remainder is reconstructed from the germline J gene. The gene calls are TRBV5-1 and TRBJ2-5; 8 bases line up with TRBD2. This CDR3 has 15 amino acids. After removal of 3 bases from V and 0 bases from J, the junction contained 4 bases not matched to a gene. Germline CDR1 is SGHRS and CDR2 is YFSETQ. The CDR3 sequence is CASSSLTSDQETQYF. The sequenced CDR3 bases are TGCGCCAGCAGCTCACTGACTAGCGACCAAGAGACC.

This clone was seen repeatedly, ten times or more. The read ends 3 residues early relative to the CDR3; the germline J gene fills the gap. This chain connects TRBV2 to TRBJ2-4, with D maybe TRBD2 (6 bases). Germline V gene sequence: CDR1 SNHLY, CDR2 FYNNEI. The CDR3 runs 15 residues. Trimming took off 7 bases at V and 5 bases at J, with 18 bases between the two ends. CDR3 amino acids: CASIGGAHRQNIQYF. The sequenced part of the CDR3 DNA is TGTGCCAGCATCGGCGGGGCGCACCGACAAAACATT.